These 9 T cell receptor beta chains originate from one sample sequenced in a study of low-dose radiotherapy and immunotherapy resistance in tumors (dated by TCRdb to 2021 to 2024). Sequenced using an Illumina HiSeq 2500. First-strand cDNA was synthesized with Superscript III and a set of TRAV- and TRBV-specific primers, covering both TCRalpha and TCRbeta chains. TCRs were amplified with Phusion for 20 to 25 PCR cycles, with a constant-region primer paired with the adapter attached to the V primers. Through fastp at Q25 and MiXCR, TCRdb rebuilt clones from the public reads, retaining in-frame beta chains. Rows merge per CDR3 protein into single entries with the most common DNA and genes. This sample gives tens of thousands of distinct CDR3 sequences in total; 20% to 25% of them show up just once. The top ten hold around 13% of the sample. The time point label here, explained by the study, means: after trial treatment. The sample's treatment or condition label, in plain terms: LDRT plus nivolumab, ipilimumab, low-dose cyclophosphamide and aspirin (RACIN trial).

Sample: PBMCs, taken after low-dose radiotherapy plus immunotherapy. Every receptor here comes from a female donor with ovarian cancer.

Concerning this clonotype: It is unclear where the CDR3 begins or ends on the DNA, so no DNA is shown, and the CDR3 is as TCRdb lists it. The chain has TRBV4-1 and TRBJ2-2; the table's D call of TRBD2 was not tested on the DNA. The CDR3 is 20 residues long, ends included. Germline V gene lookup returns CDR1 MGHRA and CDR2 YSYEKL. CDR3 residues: CASSQDNIGSHTGELFFFFF.

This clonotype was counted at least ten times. This chain's CDR3 is CASSLYGGMNTEAFF. Here the CDR3 DNA reads TGCGCCAGCAGCTTGTACGGCGGCATGAACACTGAAGCTTTCTTT. V usage is TRBV5-1 and J usage is TRBJ1-1; D unresolved. The CDR3 is made up of 15 amino acids. In germline, CDR1 is SGHRS, CDR2 YFSETQ. The V end lost 1 base, the J end lost 0 bases, and 10 bases lay between the germline ends. The full variable domain, with the rest looked up from reference TRBV5-1 and TRBJ1-1, is KAGVTQTPRYLIKTRGQQVTLSCSPISGHRSVSWYQQTPGQGLQFLFEYFSETQRNKGNFPGRFSGRQFSNSRSEMNVSTLELGDSALYLCASSLYGGMNTEAFFGQGTRLTVV.

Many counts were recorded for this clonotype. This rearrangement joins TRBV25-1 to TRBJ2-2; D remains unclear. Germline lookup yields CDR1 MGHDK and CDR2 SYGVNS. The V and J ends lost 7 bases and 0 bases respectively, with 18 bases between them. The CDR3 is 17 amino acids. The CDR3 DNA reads TGTGCCAGCAAGGGCGTGAGCCCCCTCGCGAACACCGGGGAGCTGTTTTTT. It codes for CASKGVSPLANTGELFF.

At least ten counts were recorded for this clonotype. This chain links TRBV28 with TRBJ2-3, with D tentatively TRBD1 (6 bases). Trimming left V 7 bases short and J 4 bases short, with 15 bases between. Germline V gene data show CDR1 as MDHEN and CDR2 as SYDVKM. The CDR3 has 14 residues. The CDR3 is CASMGTPSPDTQYF. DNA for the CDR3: TGTGCCAGCATGGGGACACCTTCTCCAGATACGCAGTATTTT.

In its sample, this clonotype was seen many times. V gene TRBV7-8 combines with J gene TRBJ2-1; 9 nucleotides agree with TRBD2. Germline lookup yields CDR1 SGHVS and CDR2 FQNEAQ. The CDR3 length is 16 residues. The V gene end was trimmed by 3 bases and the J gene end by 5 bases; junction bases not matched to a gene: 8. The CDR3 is CASSFYQREVHNEQFF. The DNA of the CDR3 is TGTGCCAGCAGCTTCTATCAGCGGGAGGTTCACAATGAGCAGTTCTTC.

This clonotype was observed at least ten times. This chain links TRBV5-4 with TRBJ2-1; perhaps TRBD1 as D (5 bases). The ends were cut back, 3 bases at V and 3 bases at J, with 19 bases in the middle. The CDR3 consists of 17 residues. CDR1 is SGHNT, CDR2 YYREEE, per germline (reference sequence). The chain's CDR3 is CASSSTPRRQGYNEQFF. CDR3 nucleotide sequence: TGTGCCAGCAGCTCAACCCCCCGGCGGCAGGGCTACAATGAGCAGTTCTTC.

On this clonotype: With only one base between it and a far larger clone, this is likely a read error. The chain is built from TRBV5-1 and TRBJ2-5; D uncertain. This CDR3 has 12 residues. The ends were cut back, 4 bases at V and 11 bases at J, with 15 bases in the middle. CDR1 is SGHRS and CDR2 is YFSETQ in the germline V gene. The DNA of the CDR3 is TGCGCCAGCAGCGAGGAAATCAATGAGCAGTACTTC. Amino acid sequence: CASSEEINEQYF.

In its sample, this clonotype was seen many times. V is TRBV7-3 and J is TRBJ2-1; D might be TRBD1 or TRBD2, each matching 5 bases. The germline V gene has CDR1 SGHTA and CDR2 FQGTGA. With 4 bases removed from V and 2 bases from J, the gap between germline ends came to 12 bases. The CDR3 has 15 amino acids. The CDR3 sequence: CASSSSGTTYNEQFF. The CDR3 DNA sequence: TGTGCCAGCAGCTCATCCGGGACGACCTACAATGAGCAGTTCTTC.

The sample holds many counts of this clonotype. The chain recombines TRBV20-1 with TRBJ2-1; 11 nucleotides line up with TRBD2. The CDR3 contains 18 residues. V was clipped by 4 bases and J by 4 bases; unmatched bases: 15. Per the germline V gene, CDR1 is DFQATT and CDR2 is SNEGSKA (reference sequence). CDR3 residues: CSATDPGLAEGLYNEQFF. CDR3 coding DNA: TGCAGTGCTACGGACCCGGGACTAGCGGAAGGGCTTTACAATGAGCAGTTCTTC.